This TCR beta chain was recorded in a study of identifying expanded T cells in peripheral blood. This CDR3 region has 14 residues. Germline V gene data show CDR1 as SGDLS and CDR2 as YYNGEE. V was clipped by 0 bases and J by 4 bases, with 11 bases between them. The table came from immunoSEQ multiplex PCR; TCRdb's copy has only in-frame clones and leaves some out. Here the sample spans tens of thousands of clones, about 88% being singletons. This chain uses TRBV9 with TRBJ2-7; D not certain. This TCR came from a person aged 18 to 75 in good health. The material sequenced was blood. The chain's CDR3 is CASSVATWGYEQYF. In nucleotides, the CDR3 is TGTGCCAGCAGCGTAGCTACGTGGGGTTACGAGCAGTACTTC.